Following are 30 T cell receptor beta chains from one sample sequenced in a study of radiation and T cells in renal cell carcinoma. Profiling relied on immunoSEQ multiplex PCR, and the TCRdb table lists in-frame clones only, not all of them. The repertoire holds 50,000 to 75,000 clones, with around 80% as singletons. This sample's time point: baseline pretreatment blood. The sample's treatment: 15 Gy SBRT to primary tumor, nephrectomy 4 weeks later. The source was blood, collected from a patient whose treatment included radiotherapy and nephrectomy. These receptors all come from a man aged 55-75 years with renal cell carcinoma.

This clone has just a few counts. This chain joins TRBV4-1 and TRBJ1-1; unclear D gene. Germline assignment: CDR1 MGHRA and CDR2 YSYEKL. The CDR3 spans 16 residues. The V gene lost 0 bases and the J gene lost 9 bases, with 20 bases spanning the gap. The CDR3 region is CASSQDQEIVTGQAFF. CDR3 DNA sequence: TGCGCCAGCAGCCAAGATCAGGAAATCGTGACTGGCCAAGCTTTCTTT.

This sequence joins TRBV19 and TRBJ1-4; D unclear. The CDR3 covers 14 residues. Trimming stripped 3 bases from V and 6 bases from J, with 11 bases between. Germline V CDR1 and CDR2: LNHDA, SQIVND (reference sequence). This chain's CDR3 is CASSIGVGDEKLFF. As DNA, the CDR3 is TGTGCCAGTAGTATTGGGGTTGGGGATGAAAAACTGTTTTTT.

CDR3 sequence: CASTTGVSGLGTDTQYF. CDR3 DNA sequence: TGTGCCAGCACAACAGGGGTGAGCGGATTGGGCACAGATACGCAGTATTTT. The chain is built from TRBV4-2 and TRBJ2-3; 7 bases match TRBD1. The J segment lost 1 base and the V segment lost 7 bases, leaving 14 bases of the junction unmatched. CDR1 and CDR2 (germline): LGHNA, YNFKEQ. The CDR3 extends over 17 amino acids.

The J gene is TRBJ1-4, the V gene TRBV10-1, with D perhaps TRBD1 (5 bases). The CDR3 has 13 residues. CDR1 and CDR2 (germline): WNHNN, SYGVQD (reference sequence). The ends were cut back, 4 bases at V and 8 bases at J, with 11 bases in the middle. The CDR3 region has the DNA TGCGCCAGCAGTGCCGGCAGGGCCGAAAAACTGTTTTTT. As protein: CASSAGRAEKLFF.

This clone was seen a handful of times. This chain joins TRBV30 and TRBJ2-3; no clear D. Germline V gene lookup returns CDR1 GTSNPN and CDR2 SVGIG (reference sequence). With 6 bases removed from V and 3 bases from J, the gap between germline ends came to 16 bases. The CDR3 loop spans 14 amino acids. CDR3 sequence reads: CACKVLRATDTQYF. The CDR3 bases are TGTGCCTGCAAAGTACTTAGGGCGACAGATACGCAGTATTTT.

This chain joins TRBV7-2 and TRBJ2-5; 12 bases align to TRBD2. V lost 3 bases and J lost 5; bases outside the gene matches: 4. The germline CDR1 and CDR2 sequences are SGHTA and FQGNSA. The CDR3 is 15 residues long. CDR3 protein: CASSFPSGGVETQYF. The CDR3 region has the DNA TGTGCCAGCAGCTTCCCTAGCGGGGGGGTTGAGACCCAGTACTTC.

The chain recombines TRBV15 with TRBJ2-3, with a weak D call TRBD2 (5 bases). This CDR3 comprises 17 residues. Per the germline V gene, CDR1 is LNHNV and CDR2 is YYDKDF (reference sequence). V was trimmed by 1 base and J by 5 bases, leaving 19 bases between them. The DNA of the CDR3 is TGTGCCACCAGCAGAGCGCGAGCGACCGGAGGTCGAGATACGCAGTATTTT. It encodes CATSRARATGGRDTQYF.

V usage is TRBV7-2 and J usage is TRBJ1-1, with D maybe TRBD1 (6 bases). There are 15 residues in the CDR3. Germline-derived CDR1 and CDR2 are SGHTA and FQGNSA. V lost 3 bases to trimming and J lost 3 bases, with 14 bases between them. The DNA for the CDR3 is TGTGCCAGCAGCTTCGGGGGCTTTGGGGACACTGAAGCTTTCTTT. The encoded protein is CASSFGGFGDTEAFF. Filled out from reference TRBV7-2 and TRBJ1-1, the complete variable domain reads GAGVSQSPSNKVTEKGKDVELRCDPISGHTALYWYRQSLGQGLEFLIYFQGNSAPDKSGLPSDRFSAERTGGSVSTLTIQRTQQEDSAVYLCASSFGGFGDTEAFFGQGTRLTVV.

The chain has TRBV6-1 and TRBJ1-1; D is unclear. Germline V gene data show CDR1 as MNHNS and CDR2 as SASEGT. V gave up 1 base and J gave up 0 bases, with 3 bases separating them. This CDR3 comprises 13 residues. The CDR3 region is CASSEGLNTEAFF. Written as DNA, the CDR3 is TGTGCCAGCAGTGAAGGATTGAACACTGAAGCTTTCTTT.

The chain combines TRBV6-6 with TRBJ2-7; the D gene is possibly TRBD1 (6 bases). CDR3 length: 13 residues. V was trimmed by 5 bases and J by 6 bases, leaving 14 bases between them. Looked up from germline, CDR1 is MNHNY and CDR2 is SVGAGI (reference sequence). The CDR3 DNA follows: TGTGCCAGCAGTCGACAGGACGTTAGCGAGCAGTACGTC. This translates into CASSRQDVSEQYV.

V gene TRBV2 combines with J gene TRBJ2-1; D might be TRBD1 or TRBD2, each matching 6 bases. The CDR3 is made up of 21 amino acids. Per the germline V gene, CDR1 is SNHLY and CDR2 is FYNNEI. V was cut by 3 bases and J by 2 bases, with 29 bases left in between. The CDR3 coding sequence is TGTGCCAGCAGTGACTCAGGGGCCGGCGCGCGGGGAAACGGGCCCTACAATGAGCAGTTCTTC. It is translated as CASSDSGAGARGNGPYNEQFF.

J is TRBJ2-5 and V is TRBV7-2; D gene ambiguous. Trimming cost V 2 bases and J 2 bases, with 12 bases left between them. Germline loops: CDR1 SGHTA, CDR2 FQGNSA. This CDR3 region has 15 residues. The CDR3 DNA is TGTGCCAGCAGCTTAATGGTAGGAGTTCAAGAGACCCAGTACTTC. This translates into CASSLMVGVQETQYF.

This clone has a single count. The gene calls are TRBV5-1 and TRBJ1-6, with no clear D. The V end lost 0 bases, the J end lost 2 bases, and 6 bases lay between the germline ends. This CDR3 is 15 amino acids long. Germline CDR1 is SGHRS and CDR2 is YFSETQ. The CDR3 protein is CASSLEGTYNSPLHF. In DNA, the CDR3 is TGCGCCAGCAGCTTGGAGGGCACCTATAATTCACCCCTCCACTTT.

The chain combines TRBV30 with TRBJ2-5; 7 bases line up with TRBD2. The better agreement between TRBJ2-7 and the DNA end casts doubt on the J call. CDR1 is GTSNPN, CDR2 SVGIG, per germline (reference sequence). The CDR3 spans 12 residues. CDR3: CACYTGGYEQYF. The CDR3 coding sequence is TGTGCCTGCTACACGGGAGGCTACGAGCAGTACTTC.

The CDR3 protein is CASSIEGLVYNEQFF. CDR3 sequence (DNA): TGTGCCAGTAGTATTGAAGGACTAGTCTACAATGAGCAGTTCTTC. This sequence joins TRBV19 and TRBJ2-1; 7 bases line up with TRBD2. V lost 3 bases and J lost 3; bases outside the gene matches: 5. The germline V gene encodes CDR1 LNHDA and CDR2 SQIVND (reference sequence). This CDR3 is built from 15 residues.

The CDR3 bases are TGTGCCAGTAGTGGCGACAGGGGTGGCGAAAAACTGTTTTTT. Translation gives CASSGDRGGEKLFF. This chain connects TRBV19 to TRBJ1-4, with 8 bases fitting TRBD1. This CDR3 comprises 14 residues. Losses at the gene ends were 5 bases for V and 8 bases for J; bases not matched to a gene: 7. CDR1 is LNHDA and CDR2 is SQIVND in the germline V gene (reference sequence).

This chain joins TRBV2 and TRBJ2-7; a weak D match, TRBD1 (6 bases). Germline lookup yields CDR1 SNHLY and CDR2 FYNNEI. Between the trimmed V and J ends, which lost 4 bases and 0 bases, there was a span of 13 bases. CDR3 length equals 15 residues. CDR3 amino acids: CASSAQGLSSYEQYV. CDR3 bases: TGTGCCAGCAGTGCACAGGGTCTAAGCTCCTACGAGCAGTACGTC.

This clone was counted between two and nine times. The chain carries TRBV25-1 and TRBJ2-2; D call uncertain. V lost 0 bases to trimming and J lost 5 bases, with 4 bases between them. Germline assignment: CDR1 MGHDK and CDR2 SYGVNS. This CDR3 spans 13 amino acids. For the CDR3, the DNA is TGTGCCAGCAGTGAATATTGGACCGGGGAGCTGTTTTTT. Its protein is CASSEYWTGELFF.

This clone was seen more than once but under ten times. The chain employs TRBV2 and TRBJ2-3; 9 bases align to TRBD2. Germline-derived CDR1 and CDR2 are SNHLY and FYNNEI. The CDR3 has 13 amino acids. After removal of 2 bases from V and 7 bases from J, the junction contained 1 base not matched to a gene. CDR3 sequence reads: CASSELAGYTQYF. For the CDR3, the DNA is TGTGCCAGCAGTGAACTAGCGGGATATACGCAGTATTTT.

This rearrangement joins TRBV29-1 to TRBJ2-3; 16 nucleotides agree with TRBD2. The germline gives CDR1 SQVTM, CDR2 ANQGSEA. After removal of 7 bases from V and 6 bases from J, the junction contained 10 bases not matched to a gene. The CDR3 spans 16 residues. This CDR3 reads CSAGTSGRAGGDTQYF. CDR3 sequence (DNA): TGCAGCGCTGGGACTAGCGGGAGGGCCGGCGGGGATACGCAGTATTTT.

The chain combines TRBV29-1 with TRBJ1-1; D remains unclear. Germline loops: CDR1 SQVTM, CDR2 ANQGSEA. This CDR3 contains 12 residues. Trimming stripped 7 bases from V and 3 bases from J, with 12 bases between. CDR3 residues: CSGKGSDTEAFF. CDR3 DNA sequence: TGCAGCGGGAAGGGTTCGGACACTGAAGCTTTCTTT.

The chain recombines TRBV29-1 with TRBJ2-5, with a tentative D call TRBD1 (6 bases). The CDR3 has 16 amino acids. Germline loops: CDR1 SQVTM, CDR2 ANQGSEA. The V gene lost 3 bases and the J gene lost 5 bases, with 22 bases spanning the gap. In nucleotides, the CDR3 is TGCAGCGTTGACAGGGGAAGGACGCTCACCGCGGAGACCCAGTACTTC. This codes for CSVDRGRTLTAETQYF.

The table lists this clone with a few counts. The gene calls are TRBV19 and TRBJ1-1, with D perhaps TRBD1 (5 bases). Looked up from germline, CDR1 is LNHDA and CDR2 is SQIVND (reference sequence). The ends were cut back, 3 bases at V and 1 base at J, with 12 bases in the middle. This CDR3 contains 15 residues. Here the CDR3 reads CASSILGRRNTEAFF. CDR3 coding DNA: TGTGCCAGTAGTATTTTGGGACGGAGGAACACTGAAGCTTTCTTT.

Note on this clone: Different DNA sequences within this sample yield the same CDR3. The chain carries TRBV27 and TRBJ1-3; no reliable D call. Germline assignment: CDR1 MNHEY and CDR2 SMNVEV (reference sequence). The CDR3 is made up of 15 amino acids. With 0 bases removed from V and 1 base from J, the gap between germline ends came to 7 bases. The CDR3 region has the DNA TGTGCCAGCAGTTTATCTGGAGGATCTGGAAACACCATATATTTT. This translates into CASSLSGGSGNTIYF.

The CDR3 spells CASEDRQVNTDTQYF. The CDR3 DNA sequence: TGTGCCTCCGAGGACAGGCAAGTAAACACAGATACGCAGTATTTT. J is TRBJ2-3 and V is TRBV10-3, with TRBD1 identical over 7 bases. Germline lookup yields CDR1 ENHRY and CDR2 SYGVKD. The CDR3 loop spans 15 amino acids. The J segment lost 2 bases and the V segment lost 11 bases, leaving 13 bases of the junction unmatched.

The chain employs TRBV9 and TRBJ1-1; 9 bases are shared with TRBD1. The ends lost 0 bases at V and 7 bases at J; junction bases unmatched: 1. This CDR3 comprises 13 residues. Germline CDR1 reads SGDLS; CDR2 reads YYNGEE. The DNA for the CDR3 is TGTGCCAGCAGCGTAGGGGACAGGGATGAAGCTTTCTTT. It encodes CASSVGDRDEAFF.

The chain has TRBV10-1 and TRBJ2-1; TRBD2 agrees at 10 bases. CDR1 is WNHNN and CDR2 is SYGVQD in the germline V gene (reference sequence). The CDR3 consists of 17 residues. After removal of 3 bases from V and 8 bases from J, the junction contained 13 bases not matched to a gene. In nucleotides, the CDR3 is TGCGCCAGCAGTGATGCCAGCGGGGGGGCTAGTATCTATGAGCAGTTCTTC. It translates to CASSDASGGASIYEQFF.

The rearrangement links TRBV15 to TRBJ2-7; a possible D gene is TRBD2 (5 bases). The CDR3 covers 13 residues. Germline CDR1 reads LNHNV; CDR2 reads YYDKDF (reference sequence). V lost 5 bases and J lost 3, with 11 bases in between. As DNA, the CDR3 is TGTGCCACCAGCCTTAACCGGGACTACGAGCAGTACTTC. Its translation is CATSLNRDYEQYF.

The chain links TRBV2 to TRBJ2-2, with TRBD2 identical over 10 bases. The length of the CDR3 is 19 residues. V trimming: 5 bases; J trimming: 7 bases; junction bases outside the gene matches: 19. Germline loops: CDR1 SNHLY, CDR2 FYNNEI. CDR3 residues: CASSRDWGSGRTQGGELFF. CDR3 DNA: TGTGCCAGCAGTCGTGACTGGGGTAGCGGGAGGACCCAAGGCGGGGAGCTGTTTTTT.

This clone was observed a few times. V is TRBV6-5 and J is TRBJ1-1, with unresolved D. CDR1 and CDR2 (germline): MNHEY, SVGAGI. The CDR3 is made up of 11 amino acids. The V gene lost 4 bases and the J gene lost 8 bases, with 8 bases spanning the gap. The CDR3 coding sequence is TGTGCCAGCAGTTCCCCCCCAGAAGCTTTCTTT. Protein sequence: CASSSPPEAFF.